This TCR beta chain was identified in a study of T cells in Graves' hyperthyroidism and ophthalmopathy. General study points: Ophthalmopathy prediction by the model preceded onset by a median about 6.5 months. The blood repertoire included most of the expanded thyroid clonotypes above 0.001.

Amplification targeted TCR beta CDR3 regions from RNA transcripts. Primed by the HTBI set, a first-round RT-PCR was run on the TCR CDR3. TCRdb ran MiXCR on the multiplex PCR reads and lists one entry per CDR3 protein. The table records about 540,000 distinct CDR3 sequences, roughly 46% of them present only once. As to this clonotype: Antigen: not known.

This CDR3 is built from 14 residues. Germline V gives CDR1 SQVTM, CDR2 ANQGSEA. J gave up 6 bases and V 4 bases, and 12 bases lay outside the gene matches. The clonotype comes from a woman aged 18-29 years with Graves' hyperthyroidism. Sequencing was carried out using peripheral blood or thyroid tissue (not recorded which). The chain combines TRBV29-1 with TRBJ2-7, with TRBD2 matching 7 bases. This chain's CDR3 is CSVGPGLAESEQYF. For the CDR3, the DNA is TGCAGCGTTGGTCCGGGGCTAGCGGAGTCCGAGCAGTACTTC.